These 27 T cell receptor beta chains came from one sample sequenced in a study of T cell responses to AZD1222 COVID-19 vaccine. Data came from immunoSEQ multiplex PCR; TCRdb stores just in-frame clones and leaves some out. Of roughly 99,000 clones listed, roughly 87% are singletons. This specimen was peripheral blood, taken on day 0 of AZD1222 vaccination. These receptors were taken from an adult in good health.

The rearrangement links TRBV20-1 to TRBJ1-1; 7 bases map to TRBD1. Per the germline V gene, CDR1 is DFQATT and CDR2 is SNEGSKA (reference sequence). The CDR3 is 10 amino acids. V was clipped by 3 bases and J by 8 bases; unmatched bases: 0. CDR3 DNA sequence: TGCAGTGCTAGGGACAGGGAAGCTTTCTTT. It is translated as CSARDREAFF.

The CDR3, as DNA: TGTGCCAGCAGCCGGTCGGTAACGGTCGACGAGCAGTACTTC. Translated, it gives CASSRSVTVDEQYF. The chain uses TRBV11-2 and TRBJ2-7; no definite D call. The germline V gene has CDR1 SGHAT and CDR2 FQNNGV. With 5 bases removed from V and 5 bases from J, the gap between germline ends came to 16 bases. The CDR3 runs 14 residues.

The chain links TRBV2 to TRBJ2-1, with D possibly TRBD2 on 6 matching bases. The V and J ends lost 4 bases and 0 bases respectively, with 13 bases between them. The germline CDR1 and CDR2 sequences are SNHLY and FYNNEI. The CDR3 has 16 residues. Here the CDR3 reads CASSVLAGTSYNEQFF. The DNA of the CDR3 is TGTGCCAGCAGTGTACTCGCGGGGACCTCCTACAATGAGCAGTTCTTC.

The rearrangement joins TRBV5-1 to TRBJ1-1; weak D call: TRBD1 (5 bases). The ends were cut back, 7 bases at V and 1 base at J, with 11 bases in the middle. Germline CDR1 SGHRS, CDR2 YFSETQ. The CDR3 extends over 13 amino acids. The CDR3 bases are TGCGCCAGCGCGGATGGACAGAACACTGAAGCTTTCTTT. Amino acid sequence: CASADGQNTEAFF. The full variable domain, rest sourced from reference TRBV5-1 and TRBJ1-1, is KAGVTQTPRYLIKTRGQQVTLSCSPISGHRSVSWYQQTPGQGLQFLFEYFSETQRNKGNFPGRFSGRQFSNSRSEMNVSTLELGDSALYLCASADGQNTEAFFGQGTRLTVV.

The CDR3 protein is CASSSSLGTGNTEAFF. Written as DNA, the CDR3 is TGTGCCAGCAGCTCTTCTTTAGGGACAGGGAACACTGAAGCTTTCTTT. The chain employs TRBV7-9 and TRBJ1-1, with 8 bases matching TRBD1. Unmatched junction bases numbered 8, after V lost 4 bases and J lost 1 base. Germline CDR1 reads SEHNR; CDR2 reads FQNEAQ (reference sequence). The CDR3 totals 16 residues. Drawing the rest from reference TRBV7-9 and TRBJ1-1, the complete variable domain is DTGVSQNPRHKITKRGQNVTFRCDPISEHNRLYWYRQTLGQGPEFLTYFQNEAQLEKSRLLSDRFSAERPKGSFSTLEIQRTEQGDSAMYLCASSSSLGTGNTEAFFGQGTRLTVV.

The V gene is TRBV6-5, the J gene TRBJ2-7, with 8 bases lining up with TRBD1. There are 13 residues in the CDR3. The ends lost 7 bases at V and 3 bases at J; junction bases unmatched: 5. From germline, CDR1 is MNHEY and CDR2 SVGAGI. CDR3 loop: CASTPGGGYEQYF. The CDR3 DNA follows: TGTGCCAGCACTCCAGGGGGCGGCTACGAGCAGTACTTC.

The chain employs TRBV2 and TRBJ2-7, with TRBD2 matching 8 bases. Germline CDR1 and CDR2: SNHLY and FYNNEI. This CDR3 has 15 residues. V trimming: 2 bases; J trimming: 4 bases; junction bases outside the gene matches: 7. The CDR3 here is CASSESSGSGYEQYF. CDR3 DNA: TGTGCCAGCAGTGAAAGCAGCGGGAGTGGATACGAGCAGTACTTC.

The chain couples TRBV4-2 to TRBJ2-3, with D maybe TRBD2 (6 bases). The germline V gene encodes CDR1 LGHNA and CDR2 YNFKEQ. The CDR3 has 16 residues. Trimming removed 3 bases at V and 4 bases at J, with 17 bases between. CDR3 region: CASSHREFYRADTQYF. The CDR3 coding sequence is TGTGCCAGCAGCCACCGGGAGTTTTATCGGGCAGATACGCAGTATTTT.

The rearrangement uses TRBV4-2 and TRBJ2-7; the match to TRBD1 covers 7 bases. V lost 0 bases to trimming and J lost 3 bases; unmatched junction nucleotides: 11. Germline V gives CDR1 LGHNA, CDR2 YNFKEQ. The CDR3 is 17 amino acids. For the CDR3, the DNA is TGTGCCAGCAGCCAAGAAGGCCCCGGGACAGACCACTACGAGCAGTACTTC. It translates to CASSQEGPGTDHYEQYF.

V and J are TRBV5-1 and TRBJ1-1; TRBD1 aligns across 7 bases. This CDR3 region has 15 residues. The V gene's germline CDR1 is SGHRS and CDR2 YFSETQ. Losses at the gene ends were 0 bases for V and 6 bases for J; bases not matched to a gene: 8. The CDR3 sequence: CASSLARQGGAEAFF. CDR3 coding DNA: TGCGCCAGCAGCTTGGCCCGACAGGGTGGTGCTGAAGCTTTCTTT.

V gene TRBV9 combines with J gene TRBJ2-2; possibly TRBD2 for D (6 bases). The CDR3 has 15 residues. V gave up 6 bases and J gave up 5 bases, with 17 bases separating them. Germline-derived CDR1 and CDR2 are SGDLS and YYNGEE. The CDR3 loop is CASTLGLYGTGELFF. In DNA form, the CDR3 reads TGTGCCAGCACCCTAGGACTATATGGGACCGGGGAGCTGTTTTTT. Supplemented by reference TRBV9 and TRBJ2-2, the full variable domain reads DSGVTQTPKHLITATGQRVTLRCSPRSGDLSVYWYQQSLDQGLQFLIQYYNGEERAKGNILERFSAQQFPDLHSELNLSSLELGDSALYFCASTLGLYGTGELFFGEGSRLTVL.

The J gene is TRBJ2-3, the V gene TRBV30; the D call may be TRBD1 or TRBD2 (5 bases each). CDR3 size: 16 residues. Germline V gene lookup returns CDR1 GTSNPN and CDR2 SVGIG (reference sequence). The V gene lost 5 bases and the J gene lost 3 bases, with 21 bases spanning the gap. This CDR3 reads CAWAPGPQRETDTQYF. The CDR3 DNA reads as TGTGCCTGGGCACCGGGACCGCAAAGGGAGACAGATACGCAGTATTTT.

The CDR3 is CASSQDSGGSGSYEQYF. CDR3 in DNA: TGTGCCAGCAGCCAAGACAGTGGGGGATCGGGCTCCTACGAGCAGTACTTC. This chain connects TRBV4-2 to TRBJ2-7; D assignment may be TRBD1 or TRBD2 (5 bases each). Trimming pared 0 bases from V and 0 bases from J, leaving 15 bases between. The CDR3 has 17 amino acids. Germline V gene data show CDR1 as LGHNA and CDR2 as YNFKEQ.

This clone was counted at least ten times. The chain employs TRBV23-1 and TRBJ1-2; D call uncertain. TRBV23-1 is an open reading frame whose function is uncertain. V was cut by 8 bases and J by 7 bases, with 14 bases left in between. This CDR3 is built from 12 residues. The CDR3 DNA reads TGCGCCAGCGGGCCCGAAGATGGTGGCTACACCTTC. Protein: CASGPEDGGYTF.

This chain links TRBV9 with TRBJ2-1; TRBD2 agrees at 9 bases. The CDR3 consists of 14 residues. Trimming removed 4 bases from V and 5 bases from J; junction bases left unmatched: 4. Germline assignment: CDR1 SGDLS and CDR2 YYNGEE. The CDR3 DNA reads TGTGCCAGCAGCCTGGTAGCGGGGGACAATGAGCAGTTCTTC. The encoded protein is CASSLVAGDNEQFF.

The J gene is TRBJ1-5, the V gene TRBV19; D gene unclear. CDR3 length equals 16 residues. V was shortened by 2 bases and J by 0 bases, with 11 bases between the two germline ends. Germline V gene sequence: CDR1 LNHDA, CDR2 SQIVND (reference sequence). The CDR3 bases are TGTGCCAGTAGTATAATGGCAGTAACTAGCAATCAGCCCCAGCATTTT. This encodes CASSIMAVTSNQPQHF.

The V call is TRBV2, the J call TRBJ1-5, with 7 bases that match TRBD1. The V segment lost 5 bases and the J segment 0 bases; nucleotides outside the gene matches: 13. Germline lookup yields CDR1 SNHLY and CDR2 FYNNEI. The CDR3 loop spans 18 amino acids. The CDR3: CASSHSTGTAHSNQPQHF. The CDR3 region has the DNA TGTGCCAGCAGTCATTCTACCGGGACAGCACATAGCAATCAGCCCCAGCATTTT.

The chain links TRBV6-4 to TRBJ2-2; perhaps D is TRBD1 or TRBD2 (6 bases each). V shed 0 bases and J shed 2 bases, with 13 bases lying between them. Germline loops: CDR1 MRHNA, CDR2 SNTAGT. This CDR3 contains 17 residues. CDR3 DNA sequence: TGTGCCAGCAGTGACTCGGGGGGACACGGAAACACCGGGGAGCTGTTTTTT. As protein: CASSDSGGHGNTGELFF.

The chain joins TRBV18 to TRBJ1-6; unclear D gene. This CDR3 has 14 amino acids. V gave up 3 bases and J gave up 9 bases, with 12 bases separating them. Germline CDR1 is KGHSH and CDR2 is LQKENI. CDR3 DNA sequence: TGTGCCAGCTCACCGCTCGAGAAGGGTTCACCCCTCCACTTT. It is translated as CASSPLEKGSPLHF.

The chain employs TRBV6-6 and TRBJ1-6; weak D call: TRBD1 (6 bases). Germline lookup yields CDR1 MNHNY and CDR2 SVGAGI (reference sequence). Trimming removed 6 bases from V and 7 bases from J, with 28 bases in between. The CDR3 has 19 amino acids. The DNA for the CDR3 is TGTGCCAGCAGCTCCCACGGGACACAGGGAAGGGGAAGAAATTCACCCCTCCACTTT. Amino acid sequence: CASSSHGTQGRGRNSPLHF.

CDR3: CASQVGADTQYF. For the CDR3, the DNA is TGTGCCAGTCAGGTGGGCGCAGATACGCAGTATTTT. The chain combines TRBV7-9 with TRBJ2-3; no reliable D call. Germline V gives CDR1 SEHNR, CDR2 FQNEAQ (reference sequence). Trimming shortened V by 9 bases and J by 4 bases, and 11 bases separated the two germline ends. This CDR3 comprises 12 residues.

The chain couples TRBV28 to TRBJ1-4; weak D call: TRBD1 (5 bases). Trimming took 0 bases from V and 7 from J, leaving 6 bases between them. The CDR3 extends over 13 amino acids. Germline loops: CDR1 MDHEN, CDR2 SYDVKM. The CDR3: CASSLWGGEKLFF. The CDR3 DNA follows: TGTGCCAGCAGTTTATGGGGGGGTGAAAAACTGTTTTTT.

This chain uses TRBV24-1 with TRBJ2-2; 7 positions agree with TRBD1. V lost 7 bases and J lost 2; bases outside the gene matches: 6. The CDR3 loop spans 15 amino acids. Germline V gives CDR1 KGHDR, CDR2 SFDVKD. As DNA, the CDR3 is TGTGCCACCAGGACCGGGACAGCAAACACCGGGGAGCTGTTTTTT. It encodes CATRTGTANTGELFF.

The chain employs TRBV5-1 and TRBJ1-1, with unresolved D. The CDR3 is made up of 13 amino acids. Germline V lookup: CDR1 SGHRS, CDR2 YFSETQ. V shed 0 bases and J shed 1 base, with 4 bases lying between them. DNA of the CDR3: TGCGCCAGCAGCTTGGCGGGGAACACTGAAGCTTTCTTT. This sequence encodes CASSLAGNTEAFF.

The gene calls are TRBV7-2 and TRBJ1-1; TRBD1 is a possible D gene (5 bases). The CDR3 is made up of 13 amino acids. The V gene lost 8 bases and the J gene lost 5 bases, with 15 bases spanning the gap. The germline gives CDR1 SGHTA, CDR2 FQGNSA. CDR3 protein: CASGYLGGTEAFF. In nucleotides, the CDR3 is TGTGCCAGCGGATACCTGGGGGGGACTGAAGCTTTCTTT.

The chain couples TRBV6-5 to TRBJ1-1, with 9 bases fitting TRBD1. The CDR3 is 14 residues long. V gave up 7 bases and J gave up 1 base; unmatched junction bases: 4. Germline V gene sequence: CDR1 MNHEY, CDR2 SVGAGI. The CDR3 here is CASTKQGANTEAFF. The CDR3 coding sequence is TGTGCCAGCACCAAACAGGGGGCGAACACTGAAGCTTTCTTT.

This chain joins TRBV23-1 and TRBJ1-4, with D unclear. TRBV23-1 is sorted into the ORF group, with uncertain function. Trimming removed 2 bases from V and 6 bases from J, with 13 bases in between. CDR3 size: 15 residues. In DNA, the CDR3 is TGCGCCAGCAGTCAACGGTGCCGTGACGATGAAAAACTGTTTTTT. As protein: CASSQRCRDDEKLFF.